This is a list of T cell receptor beta chains from one sample in a study of neurological immune-mediated disorders. TCRdb called the 5' RACE reads again in MiXCR, with one record for every CDR3 protein. This sample has about 60,000 distinct CDR3 sequences, with about 4% found just once. Sequencing was carried out using PBMCs. The receptors here all came from a man aged 45-65 years with multiple sclerosis. The CDR3 runs from the conserved cysteine through the conserved F or W. The D gene is left open where the match is weak. Not all rows give a size; the values are once, few, many and, for expanded clones, a class.

d_call	clone_size	v_call	j_call	cdr3_nt	cdr3_aa
TRBD2	many	TRBV7-9	TRBJ2-1	TGTGCCAGCAGCACTTCCAGGACTAGCGGGAGTAATGAGCAGTTCTTC	CASSTSRTSGSNEQFF
TRBD1	many	TRBV10-3	TRBJ2-6	TGTGCCATCAGTGAGTCGAGGGGGCAGGGGGATGGGGCCAACGTCCTGACTTTC	CAISESRGQGDGANVLTF
NA	many	TRBV7-2	TRBJ1-6	TGTGCCAGCAGCCCCCAAGGGGTTAGGACACGAACAGGTTCACCCCTCCACTTT	CASSPQGVRTRTGSPLHF
NA	many	TRBV3-1	TRBJ1-1	TGTGCCAGCAGCCAAGAGGGGGGGCCCACTGAAGCTTTCTTT	CASSQEGGPTEAFF
NA	many	TRBV20-1	TRBJ2-7	TGCAGTGCTAGAGATCTGCGCCCTAGCTACGAGCAGTACTTC	CSARDLRPSYEQYF
TRBD1	many	TRBV28	TRBJ1-2	TGTGCCAGCAGTTTACTCCCCGGACAGGGGGATGGCTACACCTTC	CASSLLPGQGDGYTF
TRBD2	many	TRBV10-3	TRBJ2-1	TGTGCCATCAGTGAGGGGACTAGCGGAAACAATGAGCAGTTCTTC	CAISEGTSGNNEQFF
NA	many	TRBV5-1	TRBJ2-7	TGCGCCAGCAGCTTGGACTTGGCGGCGGCCGAGTACGAGCAGTACTTC	CASSLDLAAAEYEQYF
NA	NA	TRBV7-7	TRBJ1-1	TGTGCCAGCAGCTTGTCGGGGAGCACTGAAGCTTTCTTT	CASSLSGSTEAFF
TRBD1	few	TRBV29-1	TRBJ2-1	TGCAGCGTTGCCGGGACAGGGGTCAATGAGCAGTTCTTC	CSVAGTGVNEQFF
TRBD1	many	TRBV5-5	TRBJ1-2	TGTGCCAGCAGCTGGCCGGGACAGACTAACTATGGCTACACCTTC	CASSWPGQTNYGYTF
TRBD1	many	TRBV5-1	TRBJ2-1	TGCGCCAGCAGCTTGGCACCAGGACAGGGGACCTACAATGAGCAGTTCTTC	CASSLAPGQGTYNEQFF
TRBD2	medium-sized	TRBV20-1	TRBJ2-1	TGCAGTGCTAGGTCGCTTTACGGGGGGAATACTGAGCAGTTCTTC	CSARSLYGGNTEQFF
TRBD2	many	TRBV6-5	TRBJ2-1	TGTGCCAGCGGGAAGACTAGCGGAAGTTACAATGAGCAGTTCTTC	CASGKTSGSYNEQFF
NA	many	TRBV12-3/TRBV12-4	TRBJ2-7	TGTGCCAGCGGTACGGAGGGCTCTTACGAGCAGTACTTC	CASGTEGSYEQYF
NA	many	TRBV4-1	TRBJ2-3	TGCGCCAGCAGCCCCCCCGATGCAGATACGCAGTATTTT	CASSPPDADTQYF
NA	NA	TRBV5-1	TRBJ2-5	TGCGCCAGCAGCGACCGGGGCCAGGCGGGGGAGACCCAGTACTTC	CASSDRGQAGETQYF
NA	many	TRBV5-1	TRBJ2-5	TGCGCCAGCAGATTTGGAGGGGGCAGGGAGACCCAGTACTTC	CASRFGGGRETQYF
NA	many	TRBV5-1	TRBJ1-4	TGCGCCAGCAGCTTGGAAAGCCCGGCCCTCATTTCTGGAAAACTGTTTTTT	CASSLESPALISGKLFF
TRBD2	many	TRBV4-2	TRBJ2-1	TGTGCCAGCCGCGGGGGTGAGCAGTTCTTC	CASRGGEQFF
TRBD2	NA	TRBV20-1	TRBJ2-7	TGCAGTGCTAGAGGACTAGCGGACTACGAGCAGTACTTC	CSARGLADYEQYF
NA	many	TRBV5-1	TRBJ2-2	TGCGCCAGCACTCCCGAAACCAGGGCAACAACCGGGGAGCTGTTTTTT	CASTPETRATTGELFF
NA	NA	TRBV19	TRBJ2-2	TGTGCCAGTACAAGAACCGGGGAGCTGTTTTTT	CASTRTGELFF
NA	many	TRBV6-2/TRBV6-3	TRBJ2-4	TGTGCCAGCAGTTACGGGGTAGGAGGGTACAAAAACATTCAGTACTTC	CASSYGVGGYKNIQYF
NA	NA	TRBV21-1	TRBJ1-4	TGTGCCAGCAGCCTCAGGGTGGGGGCGGCTAATGAAAAACTGTTTTTT	CASSLRVGAANEKLFF
NA	many	TRBV28	TRBJ2-7	TGTGCCAGCAGCCCACCCCAGGACCTCGAGCAGTACTTC	CASSPPQDLEQYF
TRBD2	many	TRBV15	TRBJ2-7	TGTGCCACCAGCCTTGGGGGGGGAATTCTTTCCTACGAGCAGTACTTC	CATSLGGGILSYEQYF
NA	many	TRBV4-1	TRBJ2-1	TGCGCCAGCAGCCAAGGAGGGGGGAGGGCCTACAATGAGCAGTTCTTC	CASSQGGGRAYNEQFF